This TCR beta chain was sequenced in a study of blood T cell repertoires in COVID-19. Per the original methods: The assay estimated nucleated cells by amplifying reference gene primers. Sequenced by immunoSEQ multiplex PCR; TCRdb stores in-frame clones only, minus some. V and J calls and clone size are those listed in that table; D and trimming were worked out from the DNA. The repertoire consists of 150,000 to 200,000 clones, with 65% to 80% occurring once and the leading ten covering approximately 13%. This clone came up once. Sample: peripheral blood. This TCR was recovered from a man in his fifties who had recovered from COVID-19.

CDR3 DNA: TGTGCCAGCAGAGAAGCAGGAGGGCCGATCGAGCAGTTCTTC. Translating gives CASREAGGPIEQFF. This chain connects TRBV11-2 to TRBJ2-1, with D perhaps matching TRBD2 (6 bases). The CDR3 covers 14 residues. Trimming took off 6 bases at V and 10 bases at J, with 19 bases between the two ends. The germline V gene has CDR1 SGHAT and CDR2 FQNNGV.